Shown below are 32 T cell receptor beta chains from a single sample sequenced in a study of blood T cell repertoires in COVID-19. TCRdb keeps only in-frame clones here, not all; method: immunoSEQ multiplex PCR. The top ten clones hold less than 20% of a sample with about 52,000 clones, about 88% of them seen once. Sequencing was done on a sample of peripheral blood. The receptors here all came from a human donor with active COVID-19. The donor label of this sample is uncertain.

This clone was recorded a few times. V is TRBV7-9 and J is TRBJ2-2, with D unclear. The germline CDR1 and CDR2 sequences are SEHNR and FQNEAQ (reference sequence). V was clipped by 5 bases and J by 2 bases, with 3 bases between them. This CDR3 spans 12 amino acids. DNA of the CDR3: TGTGCCAGCAGCCTCAACACCGGGGAGCTGTTTTTT. Translating gives CASSLNTGELFF.

V gene TRBV6-2 or TRBV6-3 combines with J gene TRBJ1-2; 11 bases map to TRBD1. The CDR3 is 14 residues long. The V segment lost 5 bases and the J segment 4 bases; nucleotides outside the gene matches: 3. Germline V gene sequence: CDR1 MNHEY, CDR2 SVGEGT. The CDR3 DNA reads as TGTGCCAGCAGTGCCGGGACAGGGGGCTATGGCTACACCTTC. The encoded protein is CASSAGTGGYGYTF.

This sequence joins TRBV27 and TRBJ2-7; 11 bases match TRBD1. Per germline, CDR1 MNHEY and CDR2 SMNVEV (reference sequence). Trimming cost V 4 bases and J 2 bases; bases outside gene matches: 1. The CDR3 consists of 14 residues. CDR3 amino acids: CASSWDRGAYEQYF. CDR3 DNA sequence: TGTGCCAGCAGTTGGGACAGGGGGGCCTACGAGCAGTACTTC.

The chain employs TRBV5-1 and TRBJ2-6; D is uncertain. From germline, CDR1 is SGHRS and CDR2 YFSETQ. Trimming took 6 bases from V and 4 from J, leaving 11 bases between them. The CDR3 is 14 residues long. The CDR3 nucleotides read TGCGCCAGCACTGATCTGGCAGGGGCCAACGTCCTGACTTTC. Translation: CASTDLAGANVLTF.

The rearrangement joins TRBV2 to TRBJ1-1; 8 bases align to TRBD1. CDR1 is SNHLY and CDR2 is FYNNEI in the germline V gene. V lost 7 bases, J lost 3 bases, and 7 bases stayed unmatched. CDR3 length: 14 amino acids. CDR3 amino acids: CASTRQGSDTEAFF. CDR3 bases: TGTGCCAGCACCCGACAGGGGTCGGACACTGAAGCTTTCTTT.

The table lists this clone with a few counts. This sequence joins TRBV3-1 (or the pseudogene TRBV3-2) and TRBJ1-6; no clear D gene. Germline-derived CDR1 and CDR2 are LGHDT and YNNKEL (reference sequence). This CDR3 has 15 residues. V dropped 8 bases and J dropped 10 bases, with 21 bases sitting between them. CDR3 amino acids: CASRLSAFPRSPLHF. DNA for the CDR3: TGTGCCAGCCGCCTATCTGCCTTTCCGCGATCACCCCTCCACTTT.

The chain carries TRBV4-3 and TRBJ2-7; D is uncertain. V was shortened by 0 bases and J by 5 bases, with 14 bases between the two germline ends. Germline V gives CDR1 LGHNA, CDR2 YSLEER. The CDR3 is 15 residues long. CDR3 sequence (DNA): TGCGCCAGCAGCCAAGATTTTACGGTTTTTGACGAGCAGTACTTC. Amino acid sequence: CASSQDFTVFDEQYF.

This clone occurred a few times. The chain combines TRBV2 with TRBJ2-5, with D unresolved. This CDR3 is built from 11 residues. Deletions cut 2 bases from V and 7 bases from J, with 5 bases between. Per the germline V gene, CDR1 is SNHLY and CDR2 is FYNNEI. The CDR3 sequence: CASSELVTQYF. CDR3 nucleotides: TGTGCCAGCAGTGAATTAGTGACCCAGTACTTC. Full variable domain (outside the CDR3, taken from reference TRBV2 and TRBJ2-5): EPEVTQTPSHQVTQMGQEVILRCVPISNHLYFYWYRQILGQKVEFLVSFYNNEISEKSEIFDDQFSVERPDGSNFTLKIRSTKLEDSAMYFCASSELVTQYFGPGTRLLVL.

This chain uses TRBV5-6 with TRBJ2-7; possible D gene TRBD1, 5 bases. The CDR3 spans 16 residues. Looked up from germline, CDR1 is SGHDT and CDR2 is YYEEEE. Between the trimmed V and J ends, which lost 0 bases and 0 bases, there was a span of 13 bases. The CDR3 coding sequence is TGTGCCAGCAGCTTGGAGGGGCCCCTGAGCTCCTACGAGCAGTACTTC. Encoded protein: CASSLEGPLSSYEQYF. Full variable domain (outside the CDR3, taken from reference TRBV5-6 and TRBJ2-7): DAGVTQSPTHLIKTRGQQVTLRCSPKSGHDTVSWYQQALGQGPQFIFQYYEEEERQRGNFPDRFSGHQFPNYSSELNVNALLLGDSALYLCASSLEGPLSSYEQYFGPGTRLTVT.

This chain connects TRBV7-2 to TRBJ1-2; 7 positions agree with TRBD1. Germline V gives CDR1 SGHTA, CDR2 FQGNSA. The V segment lost 1 base and the J segment 7 bases; nucleotides outside the gene matches: 6. The CDR3 covers 14 residues. The CDR3 protein is CASSLGDSSIGYTF. The CDR3 nucleotides are TGTGCCAGCAGCTTAGGGGACAGTTCTATTGGCTACACCTTC.

The chain recombines TRBV5-8 with TRBJ1-5; 7 bases align to TRBD1. The CDR3 covers 15 residues. Germline V lookup: CDR1 SGHTS, CDR2 YDEGEE. Trimming at V came to 4 bases and at J to 4 bases, leaving 8 bases not matched to a gene. The CDR3 nucleotides read TGTGCCAGCAGCCGGGGACAGCGGGTGAATCAGCCCCAGCATTTT. This translates into CASSRGQRVNQPQHF.

This chain connects TRBV12-3 or TRBV12-4 to TRBJ2-4; D gene ambiguous. The germline V and J ends were trimmed by 7 bases and 5 bases, with 9 bases remaining between them. The CDR3 contains 12 residues. The CDR3 bases are TGTGCCAGCACTGAGACTGAAAACATTCAGTACTTC. Protein sequence: CASTETENIQYF.

J is TRBJ1-5 and V is TRBV7-8; 8 nucleotides align to TRBD1. CDR1 and CDR2 from the germline V gene are SGHVS and FQNEAQ. The CDR3 length is 15 residues. The trim removed 7 bases at V and 6 bases at J, leaving 11 bases unmatched. CDR3 DNA: TGTGCCAGCAACCCGTCAGGGGGCGCATCTCAGCCCCAGCATTTT. It translates to CASNPSGGASQPQHF.

The rearrangement links TRBV7-9 to TRBJ2-1; no clear D gene. The CDR3 length is 13 residues. Trimming cost V 8 bases and J 5 bases, with 13 bases left between them. The germline CDR1 and CDR2 sequences are SEHNR and FQNEAQ (reference sequence). For the CDR3, the DNA is TGTGCCAGCGCACCAGGTAGTGACAATGAGCAGTTCTTC. Protein product: CASAPGSDNEQFF.

The rearrangement links TRBV9 to TRBJ2-3, with a possible D match to TRBD2 (6 bases). CDR3 length: 16 residues. Germline CDR1 reads SGDLS; CDR2 reads YYNGEE. Trimming took off 3 bases at V and 1 base at J, with 15 bases between the two ends. The DNA of the CDR3 is TGTGCCAGCAGCGCAAGACCCGGAGGGGGCACAGATACGCAGTATTTT. The encoded protein is CASSARPGGGTDTQYF. Full variable domain (missing parts from reference TRBV9 and TRBJ2-3): DSGVTQTPKHLITATGQRVTLRCSPRSGDLSVYWYQQSLDQGLQFLIQYYNGEERAKGNILERFSAQQFPDLHSELNLSSLELGDSALYFCASSARPGGGTDTQYFGPGTRLTVL.

The chain has TRBV7-3 and TRBJ1-1; a weak D match, TRBD1 (6 bases). Germline-derived CDR1 and CDR2 are SGHTA and FQGTGA. The CDR3 length is 13 residues. V lost 3 bases and J 8 bases, leaving 13 bases between the germline ends. The CDR3 is CASSFNTGTEAFF. In DNA, the CDR3 is TGTGCCAGCAGCTTCAACACCGGGACAGAAGCTTTCTTT.

The V gene is TRBV27, the J gene TRBJ1-6; D remains ambiguous. The CDR3 is 12 residues long. Germline CDR1 is MNHEY and CDR2 is SMNVEV (reference sequence). Trimming took 8 bases from V and 6 from J, leaving 8 bases between them. The CDR3 nucleotides read TGTGCCAGCGGTCCCGGTAATTCACCCCTCCACTTT. Translating it yields CASGPGNSPLHF.

This chain uses TRBV7-2 with TRBJ2-2, with 7 nucleotides matching TRBD1. Trimming removed 5 bases from V and 8 bases from J; junction bases left unmatched: 5. Germline CDR1 reads SGHTA; CDR2 reads FQGNSA. This CDR3 is built from 13 residues. CDR3 sequence: CASSKTGWGELFF. The CDR3, as DNA: TGTGCCAGCAGCAAGACAGGGTGGGGGGAGCTGTTTTTT. Variable domain in full (rest from reference TRBV7-2 and TRBJ2-2): GAGVSQSPSNKVTEKGKDVELRCDPISGHTALYWYRQSLGQGLEFLIYFQGNSAPDKSGLPSDRFSAERTGGSVSTLTIQRTQQEDSAVYLCASSKTGWGELFFGEGSRLTVL.

The chain combines TRBV20-1 with TRBJ2-1; D possibly corresponds to TRBD2 (5 bases). CDR1 DFQATT and CDR2 SNEGSKA come from the germline V gene (reference sequence). V was pared by 5 bases and J by 7 bases, with 9 bases between. This CDR3 contains 11 residues. CDR3 protein: CSAGRLNEQFF. CDR3 bases: TGCAGTGCTGGGAGATTAAATGAGCAGTTCTTC.

The chain recombines TRBV29-1 with TRBJ2-5, with TRBD1 matching over 10 bases. The CDR3 is 13 amino acids. V gave up 4 bases and J gave up 8 bases; unmatched junction bases: 7. Germline-derived CDR1 and CDR2 are SQVTM and ANQGSEA. Here the CDR3 DNA reads TGCAGCGTTGGACAGGGGGCGGTGGGTACCCAGTACTTC. Translation gives CSVGQGAVGTQYF.

The CDR3, as DNA: TGTGCCAGCAGCCCCGGATTTCTTAGCGGGGGGCCGCAGTATTTT. It is translated as CASSPGFLSGGPQYF. The rearrangement uses TRBV7-3 and TRBJ2-3; 10 bases agree with TRBD2. V trimming: 5 bases; J trimming: 10 bases; junction bases outside the gene matches: 12. This CDR3 contains 15 residues. The germline gives CDR1 SGHTA, CDR2 FQGTGA.

This clone has a single count. The chain joins TRBV11-1 to TRBJ1-1; the D gene is possibly TRBD1 (6 bases). The ends were cut back, 8 bases at V and 3 bases at J, with 16 bases in the middle. From germline, CDR1 is SGHAT and CDR2 FQDESV (reference sequence). This CDR3 is built from 14 residues. CDR3 nucleotides: TGTGCCAGCGCGGGGGCGGGTTTCCACACTGAAGCTTTCTTT. Translation: CASAGAGFHTEAFF.

This chain joins TRBV9 and TRBJ2-5; TRBD1 agrees at 7 bases. The CDR3 is 15 residues long. Germline values: CDR1 SGDLS, CDR2 YYNGEE. With 0 bases clipped from V and 5 bases from J, the junction kept 7 bases outside the gene matches. The CDR3 DNA reads TGTGCCAGCAGCGTAGGTACAGGGGTTAGCGAGACCCAGTACTTC. Its protein product is CASSVGTGVSETQYF.

The CDR3 DNA sequence: TGTGCCATCAGTGGATATGGACATGAAGAAGATACGCAGTATTTT. It codes for CAISGYGHEEDTQYF. The chain has TRBV10-3 and TRBJ2-3; D might be TRBD1 (5 bases). The V gene lost 4 bases and the J gene lost 5 bases, with 16 bases spanning the gap. CDR1 and CDR2 (germline): ENHRY, SYGVKD. The CDR3 covers 15 residues.

The gene calls are TRBV7-6 and TRBJ2-1; D is possibly TRBD2 (6 bases). This CDR3 has 16 amino acids. CDR1 and CDR2 from the germline V gene are SGHVS and FNYEAQ. Trimming cost V 0 bases and J 10 bases, with 19 bases left between them. Here the CDR3 reads CASSLASAGPAGEQFF. The CDR3 DNA sequence: TGTGCCAGCAGCTTAGCGTCGGCGGGGCCAGCAGGCGAGCAGTTCTTC.

The V call is TRBV6-4, the J call TRBJ2-3; 8 bases are shared with TRBD2. Germline V gene sequence: CDR1 MRHNA, CDR2 SNTAGT. V gave up 5 bases and J gave up 5 bases; unmatched junction bases: 6. The CDR3 is made up of 14 amino acids. This CDR3 is CASSLAGGEDTQYF. Written as DNA, the CDR3 is TGTGCCAGCAGTTTGGCGGGGGGCGAAGATACGCAGTATTTT.

The chain joins TRBV12-3 or TRBV12-4 to TRBJ2-5; 7 bases match TRBD2. The ends lost 5 bases at V and 5 bases at J; junction bases unmatched: 5. This CDR3 contains 13 residues. The DNA for the CDR3 is TGTGCCAGCAGTGGCGGGGGTTGGGAGACCCAGTACTTC. It is translated as CASSGGGWETQYF.

The chain carries TRBV4-3 and TRBJ2-2; a weak D match, TRBD2 (5 bases). V gave up 0 bases and J gave up 6 bases, with 20 bases separating them. Looked up from germline, CDR1 is LGHNA and CDR2 is YSLEER. The CDR3 runs 18 residues. The CDR3 loop is CASSQDEDFGRVPGELFF. CDR3 nucleotide sequence: TGCGCCAGCAGCCAAGATGAGGACTTTGGCCGGGTCCCCGGGGAGCTGTTTTTT.

The chain employs TRBV6-2 or TRBV6-3 and TRBJ1-6; no clear D. This CDR3 contains 14 residues. Trimming stripped 5 bases from V and 6 bases from J, with 11 bases between. Germline CDR1 reads MNHEY; CDR2 reads SVGEGT. In DNA, the CDR3 is TGTGCCAGCAGTCGAGTTGCGGGTAATTCACCCCTCCACTTT. Translated, it gives CASSRVAGNSPLHF.

The chain combines TRBV7-9 with TRBJ2-1, with TRBD2 matching 15 bases. Trimming cost V 5 bases and J 7 bases; bases outside gene matches: 6. CDR1 and CDR2 (germline): SEHNR, FQNEAQ (reference sequence). The CDR3 covers 16 residues. CDR3 nucleotide sequence: TGTGCCAGCAGCCCGGGCGGGACTAGCGGGGGGAATGAGCAGTTCTTC. Its translation is CASSPGGTSGGNEQFF.

The V and J genes are TRBV27 and TRBJ2-3; D remains ambiguous. CDR3 length: 14 amino acids. The germline gives CDR1 MNHEY, CDR2 SMNVEV (reference sequence). V was shortened by 4 bases and J by 2 bases, with 10 bases between the two germline ends. The CDR3 nucleotides read TGTGCCAGCAGTTCACGATCCTACACAGATACGCAGTATTTT. Translation gives CASSSRSYTDTQYF.

V and J are TRBV11-1 and TRBJ1-6; no clear D. V was cut by 0 bases and J by 1 base, with 7 bases left in between. Looked up from germline, CDR1 is SGHAT and CDR2 is FQDESV (reference sequence). This CDR3 region has 16 residues. CDR3 in DNA: TGTGCCAGCAGCTTAGCGGCCGGGTCCTATAATTCACCCCTCCACTTT. As protein: CASSLAAGSYNSPLHF.